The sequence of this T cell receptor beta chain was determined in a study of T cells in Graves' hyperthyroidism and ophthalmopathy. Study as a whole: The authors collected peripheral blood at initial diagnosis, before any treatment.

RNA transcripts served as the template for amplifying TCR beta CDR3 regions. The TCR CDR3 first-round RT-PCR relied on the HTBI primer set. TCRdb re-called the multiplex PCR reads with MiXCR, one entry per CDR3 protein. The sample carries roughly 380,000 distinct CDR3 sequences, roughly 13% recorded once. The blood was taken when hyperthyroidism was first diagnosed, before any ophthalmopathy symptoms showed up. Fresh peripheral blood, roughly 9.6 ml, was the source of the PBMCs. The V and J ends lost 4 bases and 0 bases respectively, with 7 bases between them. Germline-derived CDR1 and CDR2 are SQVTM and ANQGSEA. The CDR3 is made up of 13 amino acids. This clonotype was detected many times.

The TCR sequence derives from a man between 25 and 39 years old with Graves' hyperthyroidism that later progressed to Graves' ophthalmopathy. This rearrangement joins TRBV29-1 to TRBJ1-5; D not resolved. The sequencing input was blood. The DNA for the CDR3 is TGCAGCGTTGGAACAGCTAGCAATCAGCCCCAGCATTTT. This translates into CSVGTASNQPQHF.